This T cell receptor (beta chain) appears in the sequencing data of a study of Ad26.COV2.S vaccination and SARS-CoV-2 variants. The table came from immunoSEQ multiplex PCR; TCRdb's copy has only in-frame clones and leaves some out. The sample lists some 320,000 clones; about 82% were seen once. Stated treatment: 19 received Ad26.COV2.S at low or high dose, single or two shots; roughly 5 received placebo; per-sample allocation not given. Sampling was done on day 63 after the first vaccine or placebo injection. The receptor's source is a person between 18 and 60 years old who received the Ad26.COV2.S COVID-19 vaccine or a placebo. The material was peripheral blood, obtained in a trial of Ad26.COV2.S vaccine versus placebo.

The CDR3 DNA follows: TGTGCCAGCAGTTTAGGGGTGGATAAGGAGTCGTATTTT. Translating gives CASSLGVDKESYF. The V call is TRBV12-3 or TRBV12-4, the J call TRBJ2-3; D is uncertain. This CDR3 spans 13 amino acids. Trimming removed 1 base at V and 14 bases at J, with 16 bases between.